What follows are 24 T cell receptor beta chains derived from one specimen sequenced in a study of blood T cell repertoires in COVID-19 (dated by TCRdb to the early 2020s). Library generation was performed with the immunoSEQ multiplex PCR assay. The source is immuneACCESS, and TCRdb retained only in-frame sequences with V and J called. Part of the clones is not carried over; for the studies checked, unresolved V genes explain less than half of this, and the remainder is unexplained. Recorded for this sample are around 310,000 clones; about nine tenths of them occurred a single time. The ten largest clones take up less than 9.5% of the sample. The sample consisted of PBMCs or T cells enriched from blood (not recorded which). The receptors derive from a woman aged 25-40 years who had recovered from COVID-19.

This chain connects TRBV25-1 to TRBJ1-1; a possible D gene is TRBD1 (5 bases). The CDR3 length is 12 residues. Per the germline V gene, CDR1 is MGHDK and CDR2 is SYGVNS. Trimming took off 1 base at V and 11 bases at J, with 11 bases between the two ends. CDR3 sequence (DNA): TGTGCCAGCAGTGAATTAAGGGGTGCGGCTTTCTTT. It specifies CASSELRGAAFF.

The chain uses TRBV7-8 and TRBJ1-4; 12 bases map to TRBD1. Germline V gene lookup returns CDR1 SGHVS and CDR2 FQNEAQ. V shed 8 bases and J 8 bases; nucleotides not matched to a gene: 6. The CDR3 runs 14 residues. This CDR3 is CASGTGGETEKLFF. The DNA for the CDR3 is TGTGCCAGCGGGACAGGGGGCGAGACGGAAAAACTGTTTTTT.

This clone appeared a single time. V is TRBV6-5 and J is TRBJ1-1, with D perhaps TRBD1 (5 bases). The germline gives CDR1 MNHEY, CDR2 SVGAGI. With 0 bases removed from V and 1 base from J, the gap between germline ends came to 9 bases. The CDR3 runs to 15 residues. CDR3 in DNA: TGTGCCAGCAGTTACTCGTGGAGGGGGAACACTGAAGCTTTCTTT. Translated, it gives CASSYSWRGNTEAFF.

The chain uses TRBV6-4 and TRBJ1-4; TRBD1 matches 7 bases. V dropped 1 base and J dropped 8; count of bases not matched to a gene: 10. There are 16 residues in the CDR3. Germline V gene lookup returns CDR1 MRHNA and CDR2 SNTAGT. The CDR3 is CASSDFSYRGNEKLFF. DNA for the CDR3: TGTGCCAGCAGTGACTTCTCATACAGGGGAAACGAAAAACTGTTTTTT.

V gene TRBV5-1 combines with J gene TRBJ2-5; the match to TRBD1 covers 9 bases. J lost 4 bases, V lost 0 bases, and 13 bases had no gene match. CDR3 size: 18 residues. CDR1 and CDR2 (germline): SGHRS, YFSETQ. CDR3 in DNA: TGCGCCAGCAGCTTGGTGGTTAACCGGGACAGGGTGGGAGAGACCCAGTACTTC. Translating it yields CASSLVVNRDRVGETQYF.

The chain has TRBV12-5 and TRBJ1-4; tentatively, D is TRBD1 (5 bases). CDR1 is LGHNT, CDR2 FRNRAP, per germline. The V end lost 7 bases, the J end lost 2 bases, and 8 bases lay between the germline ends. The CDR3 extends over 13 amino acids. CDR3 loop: CASVGGTNEKLFF. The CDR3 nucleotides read TGTGCTAGTGTCGGGGGGACTAATGAAAAACTGTTTTTT.

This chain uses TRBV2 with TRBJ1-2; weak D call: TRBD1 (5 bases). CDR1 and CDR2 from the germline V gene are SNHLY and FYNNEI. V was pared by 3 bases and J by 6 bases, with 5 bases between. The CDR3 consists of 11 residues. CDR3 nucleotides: TGTGCCAGCAGTGACAGGGATGGCTACACCTTC. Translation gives CASSDRDGYTF.

CDR3 DNA: TGTGCCAGCAGCCCCTTCGTCGGCAGGGAGAACACTGAAGCTTTCTTT. This encodes CASSPFVGRENTEAFF. The V call is TRBV27, the J call TRBJ1-1, with D perhaps matching TRBD1 (5 bases). Between the trimmed V and J ends, which lost 6 bases and 1 base, there was a span of 18 bases. This CDR3 spans 16 amino acids. CDR1 and CDR2 (germline): MNHEY, SMNVEV (reference sequence).

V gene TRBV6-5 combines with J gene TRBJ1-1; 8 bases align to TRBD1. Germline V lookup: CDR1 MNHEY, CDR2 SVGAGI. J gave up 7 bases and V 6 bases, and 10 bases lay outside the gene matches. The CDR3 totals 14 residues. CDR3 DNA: TGTGCCAGCAGGACACCGGCAGGGGGCAATGAAGCTTTCTTT. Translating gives CASRTPAGGNEAFF.

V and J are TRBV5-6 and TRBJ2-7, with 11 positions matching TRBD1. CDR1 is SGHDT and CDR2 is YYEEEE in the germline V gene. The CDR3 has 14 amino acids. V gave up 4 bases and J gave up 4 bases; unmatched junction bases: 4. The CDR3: CASSEGQGAYEQYF. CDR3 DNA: TGTGCCAGCAGCGAAGGACAGGGGGCGTACGAGCAGTACTTC.

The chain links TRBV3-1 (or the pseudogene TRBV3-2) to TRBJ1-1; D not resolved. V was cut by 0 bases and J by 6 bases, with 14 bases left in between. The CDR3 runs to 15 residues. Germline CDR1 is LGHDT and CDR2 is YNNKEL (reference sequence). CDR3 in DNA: TGTGCCAGCAGCCAAGATCATCGTACAACAGCTGAAGCTTTCTTT. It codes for CASSQDHRTTAEAFF.

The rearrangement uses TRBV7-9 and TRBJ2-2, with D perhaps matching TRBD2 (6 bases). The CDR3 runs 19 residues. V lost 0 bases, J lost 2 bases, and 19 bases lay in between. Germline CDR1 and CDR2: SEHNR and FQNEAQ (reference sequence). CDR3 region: CASSLAWELLARNTGELFF. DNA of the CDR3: TGTGCCAGCAGCTTAGCGTGGGAATTGCTAGCGAGAAACACCGGGGAGCTGTTTTTT.

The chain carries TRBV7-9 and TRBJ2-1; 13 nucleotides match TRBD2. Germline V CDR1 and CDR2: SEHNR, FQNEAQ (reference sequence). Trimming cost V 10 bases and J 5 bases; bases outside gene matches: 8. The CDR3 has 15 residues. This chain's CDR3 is CATLAGTSGNNEQFF. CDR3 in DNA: TGTGCCACCCTAGCGGGGACTAGCGGGAACAATGAGCAGTTCTTC.

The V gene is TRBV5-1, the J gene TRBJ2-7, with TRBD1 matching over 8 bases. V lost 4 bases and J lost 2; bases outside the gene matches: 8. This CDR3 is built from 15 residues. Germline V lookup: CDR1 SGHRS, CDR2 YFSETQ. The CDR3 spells CASSPSTGDPYEQYF. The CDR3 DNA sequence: TGCGCCAGCAGCCCGTCGACAGGGGATCCCTACGAGCAGTACTTC.

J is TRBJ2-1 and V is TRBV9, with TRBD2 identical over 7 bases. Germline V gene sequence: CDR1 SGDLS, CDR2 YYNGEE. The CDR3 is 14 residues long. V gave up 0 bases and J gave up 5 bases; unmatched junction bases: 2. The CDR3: CASSVGGLNNEQFF. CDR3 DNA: TGTGCCAGCAGCGTAGGGGGACTAAACAATGAGCAGTTCTTC.

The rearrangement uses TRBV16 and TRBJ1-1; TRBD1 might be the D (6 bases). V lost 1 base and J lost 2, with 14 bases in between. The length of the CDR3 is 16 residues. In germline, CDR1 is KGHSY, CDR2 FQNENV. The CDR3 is CASSQFAQGKNTEAFF. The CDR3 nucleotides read TGTGCCAGCAGCCAATTCGCACAGGGAAAAAACACTGAAGCTTTCTTT.

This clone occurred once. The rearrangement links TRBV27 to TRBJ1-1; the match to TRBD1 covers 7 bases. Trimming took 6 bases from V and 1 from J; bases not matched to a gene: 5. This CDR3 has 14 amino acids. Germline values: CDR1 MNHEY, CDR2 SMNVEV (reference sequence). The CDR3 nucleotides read TGTGCCAGCAGACCGGGACAGAAGAACACTGAAGCTTTCTTT. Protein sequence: CASRPGQKNTEAFF.

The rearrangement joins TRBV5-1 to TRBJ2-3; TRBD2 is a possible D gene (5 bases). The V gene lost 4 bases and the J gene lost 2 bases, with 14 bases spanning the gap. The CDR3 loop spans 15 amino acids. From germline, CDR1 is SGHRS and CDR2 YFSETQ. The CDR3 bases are TGCGCCAGCAGCCTCCAGGCGGGTATCACAGATACGCAGTATTTT. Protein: CASSLQAGITDTQYF. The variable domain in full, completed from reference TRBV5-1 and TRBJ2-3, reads KAGVTQTPRYLIKTRGQQVTLSCSPISGHRSVSWYQQTPGQGLQFLFEYFSETQRNKGNFPGRFSGRQFSNSRSEMNVSTLELGDSALYLCASSLQAGITDTQYFGPGTRLTVL.

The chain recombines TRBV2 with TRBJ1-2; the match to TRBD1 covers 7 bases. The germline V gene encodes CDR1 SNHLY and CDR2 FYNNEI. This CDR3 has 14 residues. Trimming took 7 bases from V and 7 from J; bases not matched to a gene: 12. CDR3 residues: CASTLGRGQGGYTF. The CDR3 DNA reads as TGTGCCAGCACCCTGGGAAGGGGGCAGGGTGGCTACACCTTC.

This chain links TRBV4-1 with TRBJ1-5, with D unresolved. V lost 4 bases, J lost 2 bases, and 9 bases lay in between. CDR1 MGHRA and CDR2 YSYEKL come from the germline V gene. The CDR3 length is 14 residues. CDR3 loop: CASSRTLGNQPQHF. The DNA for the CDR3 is TGCGCCAGCAGCCGGACTCTTGGCAATCAGCCCCAGCATTTT.

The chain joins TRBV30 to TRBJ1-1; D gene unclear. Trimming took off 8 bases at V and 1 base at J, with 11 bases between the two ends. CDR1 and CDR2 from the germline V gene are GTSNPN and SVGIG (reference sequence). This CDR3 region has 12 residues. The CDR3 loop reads CAGYAENTEAFF. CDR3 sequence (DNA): TGTGCCGGTTACGCAGAGAACACTGAAGCTTTCTTT.

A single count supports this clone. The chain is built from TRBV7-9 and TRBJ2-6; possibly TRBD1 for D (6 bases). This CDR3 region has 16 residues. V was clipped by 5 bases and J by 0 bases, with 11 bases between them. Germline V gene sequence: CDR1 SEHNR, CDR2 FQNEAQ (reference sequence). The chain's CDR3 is CASSRGQLSGANVLTF. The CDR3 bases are TGTGCCAGCAGCCGAGGACAGCTCTCTGGGGCCAACGTCCTGACTTTC.

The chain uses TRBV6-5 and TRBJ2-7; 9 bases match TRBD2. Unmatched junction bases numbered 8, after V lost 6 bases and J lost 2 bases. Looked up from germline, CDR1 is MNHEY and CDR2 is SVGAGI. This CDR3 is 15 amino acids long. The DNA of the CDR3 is TGTGCCAGCAGGGGACTAAGCGGGGGGACCTACGAGCAGTACTTC. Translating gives CASRGLSGGTYEQYF.

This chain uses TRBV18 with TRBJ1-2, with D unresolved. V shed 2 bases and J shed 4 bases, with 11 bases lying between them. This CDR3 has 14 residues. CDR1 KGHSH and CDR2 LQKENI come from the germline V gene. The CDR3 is CASSPSSESYGYTF. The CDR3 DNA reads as TGTGCCAGCTCACCATCATCAGAAAGCTATGGCTACACCTTC.